These 8 T cell receptor beta chains were sequenced from one sample in a study of CD8 T cells in ankylosing spondylitis (dated by TCRdb to the late 2010s). Results the study describes overall, beyond this receptor: A TCR beta motif of seven or eight highly homologous amino acid variants appeared characteristic of blood from ankylosing spondylitis patients.

Receptor amplification or capture employed 5' RACE. Sequenced on an Illumina HiSeq 2500. TCRdb applied fastp at Q25 and MiXCR to the public reads, then kept only in-frame beta chains. Identical CDR3 proteins give one entry, which carries the most common genes and DNA. The sample records about 540,000 distinct CDR3 sequences, roughly 13% of which are singletons. Of the sample, about 6.5% is held by the ten largest clones. Their recognized antigens are unknown. Material for sequencing was blood, either unsorted or a sorted T cell fraction (not recorded which). These receptors all come from a male donor with ankylosing spondylitis.

This clonotype was seen at least ten times. The V call is TRBV20-1, the J call TRBJ2-1; D perhaps matches TRBD2 (6 bases). Trimming removed 5 bases at V and 4 bases at J, with 15 bases between. Germline lookup yields CDR1 DFQATT and CDR2 SNEGSKA (reference sequence). This CDR3 has 14 residues. The CDR3 DNA is TGCAGTGCTGCGAAGGGACTGTCTTACAATGAGCAGTTCTTC. Its protein is CSAAKGLSYNEQFF.

This clonotype was seen a handful of times. This chain uses TRBV5-1 with TRBJ1-5; TRBD1 matches at 10 bases. The CDR3 covers 14 residues. With 4 bases clipped from V and 5 bases from J, the junction kept 3 bases outside the gene matches. The germline CDR1 and CDR2 sequences are SGHRS and YFSETQ. The CDR3 here is CASSMTGGDQPQHF. The DNA for the CDR3 is TGCGCCAGCAGCATGACAGGGGGCGATCAGCCCCAGCATTTT.

The rearrangement uses TRBV4-2 and TRBJ2-3; TRBD2 agrees at 13 bases. The germline CDR1 and CDR2 sequences are LGHNA and YNFKEQ. Trimming removed 0 bases from V and 1 base from J; junction bases left unmatched: 4. The length of the CDR3 is 18 residues. DNA for the CDR3: TGTGCCAGCAGCCAAGATCTAACTAGCGGGAGGGGCACAGATACGCAGTATTTT. Encoded protein: CASSQDLTSGRGTDTQYF.

V and J are TRBV6-1 and TRBJ1-2; D might be TRBD1 (5 bases). Germline CDR1 is MNHNS and CDR2 is SASEGT. Trimming shortened V by 0 bases and J by 8 bases, and 10 bases separated the two germline ends. The CDR3 extends over 13 amino acids. CDR3 in amino acids: CASSEAFGGGYTF. The CDR3 nucleotides read TGTGCCAGCAGTGAAGCATTCGGGGGAGGCTACACCTTC.

The table lists this clonotype with a few counts. The chain has TRBV10-3 and TRBJ2-1, with D perhaps TRBD1 or TRBD2 (6 bases each). Germline CDR1 reads ENHRY; CDR2 reads SYGVKD. The length of the CDR3 is 15 residues. V was pared by 7 bases and J by 0 bases, with 13 bases between. The CDR3 sequence: CAINQKGGSYNEQFF. DNA of the CDR3: TGTGCCATCAATCAGAAGGGGGGCTCCTACAATGAGCAGTTCTTC.

The CDR3 sequence is CASSQETNRVTDTQYF. CDR3 DNA: TGTGCCAGCAGCCAAGAAACGAACAGAGTCACAGATACGCAGTATTTT. This chain connects TRBV4-2 to TRBJ2-3, with no clear D. This CDR3 comprises 16 residues. The germline V gene has CDR1 LGHNA and CDR2 YNFKEQ. With 0 bases removed from V and 2 bases from J, the gap between germline ends came to 12 bases.

The V gene is TRBV2, the J gene TRBJ2-7, with a possible D match to TRBD1 (6 bases). Germline V gives CDR1 SNHLY, CDR2 FYNNEI. The CDR3 contains 15 residues. The ends were cut back, 10 bases at V and 4 bases at J, with 23 bases in the middle. CDR3 in amino acids: CATRYNKAGTYEQYV. The DNA for the CDR3 is TGTGCCACCCGATACAATAAGGCAGGGACATACGAGCAGTACGTC.

This clonotype appeared a few times. The chain has TRBV24-1 and TRBJ2-1, with 13 bases matching TRBD2. V shed 5 bases and J 4 bases; nucleotides not matched to a gene: 4. The CDR3 sequence is 16 residues long. Germline loops: CDR1 KGHDR, CDR2 SFDVKD. CDR3 DNA sequence: TGTGCCACCAGTGCCCGACTAGCGGGAGGTTACAATGAGCAGTTCTTC. Translating it yields CATSARLAGGYNEQFF.